Following are 26 T cell receptor beta chains from one sample sequenced in a study of blood T cell repertoires in COVID-19. The table came from immunoSEQ multiplex PCR; TCRdb's copy has only in-frame clones and leaves some out. The data contain roughly 150,000 clones, about 87% of them seen just once; the ten biggest clones take up roughly 2.5%. The sample was peripheral blood. The receptors shown here come from a woman of 80 years or more with COVID-19, enrolled during active disease.

This chain connects TRBV24-1 to TRBJ2-1, with unresolved D. CDR1 KGHDR and CDR2 SFDVKD come from the germline V gene. This CDR3 spans 14 amino acids. The V and J ends lost 5 bases and 1 base respectively, with 8 bases between them. CDR3 residues: CATSGQRSYNEQFF. The CDR3 region has the DNA TGTGCCACCAGTGGCCAGCGATCCTACAATGAGCAGTTCTTC.

The V gene is TRBV19, the J gene TRBJ1-2; D may be TRBD1 (5 bases). This CDR3 spans 13 amino acids. Germline V gene data show CDR1 as LNHDA and CDR2 as SQIVND (reference sequence). Trimming took off 5 bases at V and 3 bases at J, with 10 bases between the two ends. Written as DNA, the CDR3 is TGTGCCAGTAGTTTGCCGACAGACTATGGCTACACCTTC. It specifies CASSLPTDYGYTF.

This chain joins TRBV19 and TRBJ2-1, with D perhaps matching TRBD1 (6 bases). V gave up 6 bases and J gave up 5 bases, with 14 bases separating them. Germline lookup yields CDR1 LNHDA and CDR2 SQIVND (reference sequence). The CDR3 sequence is 14 residues long. The CDR3 loop is CASRRRGTNNEQFF. The DNA for the CDR3 is TGTGCCAGTAGGCGCAGGGGTACCAACAATGAGCAGTTCTTC.

V and J are TRBV11-3 and TRBJ1-1, with 7 bases identical to TRBD1. Trimming removed 3 bases from V and 6 bases from J; junction bases left unmatched: 4. CDR1 and CDR2 from the germline V gene are SGHNT and YENEEA. The CDR3 consists of 13 residues. The CDR3 loop is CASSLDRIAEAFF. CDR3 bases: TGTGCCAGCAGCTTGGACAGGATAGCTGAAGCTTTCTTT.

This clone was found a few times. V gene TRBV19 combines with J gene TRBJ2-4; D might be TRBD2 (5 bases). The CDR3 runs to 16 residues. Germline lookup yields CDR1 LNHDA and CDR2 SQIVND (reference sequence). V dropped 4 bases and J dropped 3 bases, with 16 bases sitting between them. CDR3 amino acids: CASSNGRGRIKNIQYF. The CDR3 DNA reads as TGTGCCAGTAGTAATGGACGAGGGAGAATCAAAAACATTCAGTACTTC.

The chain couples TRBV4-1 to TRBJ1-4; D is ambiguous. The CDR3 loop spans 16 amino acids. Germline CDR1 reads MGHRA; CDR2 reads YSYEKL. With 1 base removed from V and 3 bases from J, the gap between germline ends came to 12 bases. In nucleotides, the CDR3 is TGCGCCAGCAGCCAAGGTAGCGGTTTGCCTAATGAAAAACTGTTTTTT. The encoded protein is CASSQGSGLPNEKLFF.

The CDR3 loop is CASSLGHGGHQETQYF. The CDR3 coding sequence is TGCGCCAGCAGCCTCGGACACGGGGGGCACCAAGAGACCCAGTACTTC. The chain couples TRBV4-3 to TRBJ2-5; a possible D gene is TRBD2 (7 bases). Per germline, CDR1 LGHNA and CDR2 YSLEER. This CDR3 contains 16 residues. The ends were cut back, 4 bases at V and 0 bases at J, with 15 bases in the middle.

This clone was picked up one time. CDR3 protein: CASGLGTGGYTGELFF. The CDR3 coding sequence is TGTGCTAGTGGTTTAGGGACAGGGGGCTACACCGGGGAGCTGTTTTTT. The chain combines TRBV12-5 with TRBJ2-2, with TRBD1 matching over 12 bases. Germline V CDR1 and CDR2: LGHNT, FRNRAP. Trimming at V came to 3 bases and at J to 3 bases, leaving 2 bases not matched to a gene. This CDR3 spans 16 amino acids.

The rearrangement links TRBV10-1 to TRBJ1-1, with 8 bases that match TRBD1. Germline assignment: CDR1 WNHNN and CDR2 SYGVQD (reference sequence). V lost 8 bases, J lost 1 base, and 36 bases stayed unmatched. This CDR3 is 24 amino acids long. The CDR3 DNA reads as TGCGCCAGCGATCACCAGATACCTACCAGGGGGCGTACCAAACATCCCGGTAAGAACACTGAAGCTTTCTTT. Amino acid sequence: CASDHQIPTRGRTKHPGKNTEAFF.

V and J are TRBV10-3 and TRBJ2-3; D might be TRBD2 (5 bases). Germline CDR1 ENHRY, CDR2 SYGVKD. There are 16 residues in the CDR3. V was cut by 2 bases and J by 3 bases, with 15 bases left in between. CDR3 protein: CAISEQIGKGTDTQYF. CDR3 DNA sequence: TGTGCCATCAGTGAGCAAATCGGGAAGGGTACAGATACGCAGTATTTT.

The V gene is TRBV6-2 or TRBV6-3, the J gene TRBJ2-7; D not resolved. The CDR3 contains 14 residues. The ends were cut back, 4 bases at V and 2 bases at J, with 12 bases in the middle. Germline V gene sequence: CDR1 MNHEY, CDR2 SVGEGT. The CDR3 nucleotides are TGTGCCAGCAGTTCCAATCCTGGGCCCTACGAGCAGTACTTC. Protein: CASSSNPGPYEQYF.

This chain joins TRBV28 and TRBJ2-7; D is unresolved. Germline V gene lookup returns CDR1 MDHEN and CDR2 SYDVKM. Deletions cut 7 bases from V and 0 bases from J, with 7 bases between. This CDR3 is built from 12 residues. The CDR3, as DNA: TGTGCCAGCATGGCTAGCTCCTACGAGCAGTACTTC. As protein: CASMASSYEQYF.

J is TRBJ1-2 and V is TRBV19, with a weak D call TRBD1 (5 bases). The CDR3 has 16 amino acids. Between the trimmed V and J ends, which lost 6 bases and 2 bases, there was a span of 19 bases. Germline lookup yields CDR1 LNHDA and CDR2 SQIVND (reference sequence). CDR3: CASRRLTQARNYGYTF. The CDR3 DNA is TGTGCCAGTAGAAGACTCACACAGGCTCGCAACTATGGCTACACCTTC.

The chain couples TRBV27 to TRBJ2-1, with TRBD1 as a possible D gene (6 bases). CDR1 MNHEY and CDR2 SMNVEV come from the germline V gene (reference sequence). The ends were cut back, 5 bases at V and 3 bases at J, with 8 bases in the middle. This CDR3 has 13 amino acids. CDR3 sequence: CASSGQNYNEQFF. In DNA form, the CDR3 reads TGTGCCAGCAGTGGACAGAACTACAATGAGCAGTTCTTC.

The chain has TRBV2 and TRBJ1-5; D possibly corresponds to TRBD1 (6 bases). Germline CDR1 SNHLY, CDR2 FYNNEI. The CDR3 covers 13 residues. V shed 8 bases and J shed 6 bases, with 14 bases lying between them. In nucleotides, the CDR3 is TGTGCCAGCGGCTTACAGGGAAGTCAGCCCCAGCATTTT. This translates into CASGLQGSQPQHF.

For the CDR3, the DNA is TGTGCCAGCAGTTTGGGACTAGCGCACGCGAACACCGGGGAGCTGTTTTTT. It encodes CASSLGLAHANTGELFF. This rearrangement joins TRBV6-2 or TRBV6-3 to TRBJ2-2, with 10 positions matching TRBD2. In germline, CDR1 is MNHEY, CDR2 SVGEGT. The CDR3 has 17 amino acids. V was clipped by 4 bases and J by 0 bases; unmatched bases: 5.

This chain connects TRBV5-1 to TRBJ2-1; 9 bases are shared with TRBD2. The J segment lost 10 bases and the V segment lost 2 bases, leaving 16 bases of the junction unmatched. The CDR3 consists of 17 residues. From germline, CDR1 is SGHRS and CDR2 YFSETQ. In DNA, the CDR3 is TGCGCCAGCAGCTTAGGATTGTTTGAGGCTAGCGGGACCGAGCAGTTCTTC. It yields the protein CASSLGLFEASGTEQFF.

The chain couples TRBV5-1 to TRBJ2-3, with 7 bases lining up with TRBD1. Germline assignment: CDR1 SGHRS and CDR2 YFSETQ. The CDR3 length is 15 residues. Trimming removed 0 bases from V and 0 bases from J; junction bases left unmatched: 1. As DNA, the CDR3 is TGCGCCAGCAGCTTGGGACAGGGCAGCACAGATACGCAGTATTTT. Its protein product is CASSLGQGSTDTQYF.

This chain connects TRBV5-1 to TRBJ1-5; D remains ambiguous. V was pared by 2 bases and J by 6 bases, with 9 bases between. CDR1 is SGHRS and CDR2 is YFSETQ in the germline V gene. This CDR3 is 13 amino acids long. CDR3 DNA sequence: TGCGCCAGCAGCTTTGAGGGTGCTCAGCCCCAGCATTTT. Protein: CASSFEGAQPQHF.

The chain links TRBV27 to TRBJ1-5; TRBD1 matches at 9 bases. V shed 6 bases and J 4 bases; nucleotides not matched to a gene: 10. Germline values: CDR1 MNHEY, CDR2 SMNVEV (reference sequence). The CDR3 sequence is 16 residues long. CDR3 sequence reads: CASRPDRGWENQPQHF. The CDR3 nucleotides read TGTGCCAGCAGGCCGGACAGGGGTTGGGAAAATCAGCCCCAGCATTTT.

The gene calls are TRBV2 and TRBJ1-2, with 10 bases fitting TRBD1. The ends lost 8 bases at V and 2 bases at J; junction bases unmatched: 5. The CDR3 totals 14 residues. The germline CDR1 and CDR2 sequences are SNHLY and FYNNEI. The CDR3 here is CASLMTGGNYGYTF. DNA of the CDR3: TGTGCCAGCTTGATGACAGGGGGCAACTATGGCTACACCTTC.

This clone was counted once. The V gene is TRBV2, the J gene TRBJ2-6; D possibly corresponds to TRBD1 (5 bases). V shed 6 bases and J shed 0 bases, with 12 bases lying between them. In germline, CDR1 is SNHLY, CDR2 FYNNEI. This CDR3 region has 16 residues. This CDR3 is CASSQGRGSGANVLTF. In DNA, the CDR3 is TGTGCCAGCAGCCAGGGAAGAGGCTCTGGGGCCAACGTCCTGACTTTC.

The rearrangement links TRBV9 to TRBJ1-1, with unresolved D. The CDR3 is made up of 13 amino acids. Trimming took 0 bases from V and 7 from J, leaving 10 bases between them. Germline loops: CDR1 SGDLS, CDR2 YYNGEE. CDR3 loop: CASSVGGAGEAFF. CDR3 coding DNA: TGTGCCAGCAGCGTAGGGGGAGCTGGTGAAGCTTTCTTT.

The rearrangement links TRBV10-3 to TRBJ1-3; maybe TRBD1 (6 bases). Between the trimmed V and J ends, which lost 3 bases and 4 bases, there was a span of 10 bases. This CDR3 spans 14 amino acids. Germline V gene lookup returns CDR1 ENHRY and CDR2 SYGVKD. For the CDR3, the DNA is TGTGCCATCAGTGAAACCGGGACAGGAAACACCATATATTTT. As protein: CAISETGTGNTIYF.

The rearrangement joins TRBV28 to TRBJ2-3; 12 bases align to TRBD2. CDR1 is MDHEN and CDR2 is SYDVKM in the germline V gene. Trimming cost V 4 bases and J 3 bases; bases outside gene matches: 5. This CDR3 comprises 16 residues. The DNA for the CDR3 is TGTGCCAGCAGTTCAAGGACTAGCGGGATGACAGATACGCAGTATTTT. Amino acid sequence: CASSSRTSGMTDTQYF.

The rearrangement links TRBV7-9 to TRBJ2-1; no firm D call. The CDR3 contains 12 residues. The V gene's germline CDR1 is SEHNR and CDR2 FQNEAQ (reference sequence). V lost 3 bases, J lost 4 bases, and 4 bases lay in between. Here the CDR3 reads CASSFNYNEQFF. The DNA of the CDR3 is TGTGCCAGCAGCTTTAATTACAATGAGCAGTTCTTC. The full variable domain, in which reference TRBV7-9 and TRBJ2-1 provide the parts outside the CDR3, is DTGVSQNPRHKITKRGQNVTFRCDPISEHNRLYWYRQTLGQGPEFLTYFQNEAQLEKSRLLSDRFSAERPKGSFSTLEIQRTEQGDSAMYLCASSFNYNEQFFGPGTRLTVL.